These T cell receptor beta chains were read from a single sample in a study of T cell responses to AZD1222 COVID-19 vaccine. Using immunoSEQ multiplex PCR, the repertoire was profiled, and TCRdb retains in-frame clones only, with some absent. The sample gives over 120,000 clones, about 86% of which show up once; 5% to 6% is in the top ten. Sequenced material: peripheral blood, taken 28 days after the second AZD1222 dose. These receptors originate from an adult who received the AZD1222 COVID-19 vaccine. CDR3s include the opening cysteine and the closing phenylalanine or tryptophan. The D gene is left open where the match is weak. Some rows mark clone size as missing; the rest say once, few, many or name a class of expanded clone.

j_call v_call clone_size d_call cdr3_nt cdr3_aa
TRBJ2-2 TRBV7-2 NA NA TGTGCCAGCAGCTTTAAAAACACCGGGGAGCTGTTTTTT CASSFKNTGELFF
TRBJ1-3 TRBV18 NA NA TGTGCCAGCTCACCACGGGACATAGACTCTGGAAACACCATATATTTT CASSPRDIDSGNTIYF
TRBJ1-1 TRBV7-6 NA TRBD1 TGTGCCAGCAGCCGGGACAGGAACACTGAAGCTTTCTTT CASSRDRNTEAFF
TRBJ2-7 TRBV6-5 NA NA TGTGCCAGCAGAGACCCCAGGGGTGGCTACGAGCAGTACTTC CASRDPRGGYEQYF
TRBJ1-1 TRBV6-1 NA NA TGTGCCAGCAGTGAAATCGCTGTGAGGGGATCATCGAACACTGAAGCTTTCTTT CASSEIAVRGSSNTEAFF
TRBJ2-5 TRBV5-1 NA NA TGCGCCAGCAGCTTCTGGGACAAGAAAGAGACCCAGTACTTC CASSFWDKKETQYF
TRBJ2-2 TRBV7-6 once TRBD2 TGTGCCAGCAGCTTAGCAGCGGGGGTGGACACCGGGGAGCTGTTTTTT CASSLAAGVDTGELFF
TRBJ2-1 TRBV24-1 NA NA TGTGCCACCAGTGATTTGGCAGCGAGGGATGAGCAGTTCTTC CATSDLAARDEQFF
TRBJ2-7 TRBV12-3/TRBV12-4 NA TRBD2 TGTGCCAGCACGGAATCCGGGAGGGGTGAGCAGTACTTC CASTESGRGEQYF
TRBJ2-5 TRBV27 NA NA TGTGCCAGCAGTCTTGCTGGGACTGGAGAGACCCAGTACTTC CASSLAGTGETQYF
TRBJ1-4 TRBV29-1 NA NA TGCAGCGTTGGGCGGCAGGGCTATGAAAAACTGTTTTTT CSVGRQGYEKLFF
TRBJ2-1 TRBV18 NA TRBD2 TGTGCCAGCTCACCACCGGGCGGGGGGCCCTACAATGAGCAGTTCTTC CASSPPGGGPYNEQFF
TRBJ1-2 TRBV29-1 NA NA TGCAGCGTTGGCGGCTACACCTTC CSVGGYTF
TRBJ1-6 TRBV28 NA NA TGTGCCAGCAGTTTTATTGGGCAGACAGACTTT CASSFIGQTDF
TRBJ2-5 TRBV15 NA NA TGTGCCACCCGCCAGGGAAAGGGAGAGACCCAGTACTTC CATRQGKGETQYF
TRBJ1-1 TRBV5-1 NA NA TGCGCCAGCAGCTTGGAGGGGTCAAGTTTTGCTTTCTTT CASSLEGSSFAFF
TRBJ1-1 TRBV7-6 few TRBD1 TGTGCCAGCAGCACCCAGACAGGGTCTCGGACTGAAGCTTTCTTT CASSTQTGSRTEAFF
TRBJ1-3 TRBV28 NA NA TGTGCCAGCAGTTCGACTGGGTCTGGAAACACCATATATTTT CASSSTGSGNTIYF
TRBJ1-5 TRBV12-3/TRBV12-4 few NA TGTGCCAGCGGGGGGGCATATCAGCCCCAGCATTTT CASGGAYQPQHF
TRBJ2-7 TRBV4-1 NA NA TGCGCCAGCAGCCAAGGGTGGGCCAGGGGCTACGAGCAGTACTTC CASSQGWARGYEQYF
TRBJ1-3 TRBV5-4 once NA TGTGCCAGCAGCTTAAACGAAAACACCATATATTTT CASSLNENTIYF
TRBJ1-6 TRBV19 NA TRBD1 TGTGCCAGTAGTCCTTCGGGACAGGGACGTTCACCCCTCCACTTT CASSPSGQGRSPLHF
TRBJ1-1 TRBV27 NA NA TGTGCCAGCAGTTCCACAGGATTGAACACTGAAGCTTTCTTT CASSSTGLNTEAFF
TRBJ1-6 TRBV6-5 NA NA TGTGCCAGCAGTCTGACGGGACAAGGTGGGACACCCCTCCACTTT CASSLTGQGGTPLHF
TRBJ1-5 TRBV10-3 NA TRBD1 TGTGCCATCAGGGACAGGGGAAGCAATCAGCCCCAGCATTTT CAIRDRGSNQPQHF
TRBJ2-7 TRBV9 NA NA TGTGCCAGCAGCGTAGGGACAGCTAATACCTACGAGCAGTACTTC CASSVGTANTYEQYF
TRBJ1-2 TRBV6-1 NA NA TGTGCCAGCAGCGAAGTGTCGGGGGGGCACTATGGCTACACCTTC CASSEVSGGHYGYTF
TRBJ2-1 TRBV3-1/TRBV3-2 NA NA TGTGCCAGCAGCCATGGCCGTTGGGTAGAGCAGTTCTTC CASSHGRWVEQFF
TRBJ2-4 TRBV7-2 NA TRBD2 TGTGCCAGCAGCTTAGCGTCCAGCGGGGGGGCGGGTCAGTACTTC CASSLASSGGAGQYF
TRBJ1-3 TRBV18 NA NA TGTGCCAGCTCACCACCCGCGGGGAGCCCTGGAAACACCATATATTTT CASSPPAGSPGNTIYF
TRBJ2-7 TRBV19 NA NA TGTGCCAGTAGCCGACAGGTGAGCTCCTACGAGCAGTACTTC CASSRQVSSYEQYF
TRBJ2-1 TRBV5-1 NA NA TGCGCCAGCAGCTTGGAACAGGGTGACTACAATGAGCAGTTCTTC CASSLEQGDYNEQFF
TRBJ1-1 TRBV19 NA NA TGTGCCGTGGGGTCAGGCGTGAACACTGAAGCTTTCTTT CAVGSGVNTEAFF
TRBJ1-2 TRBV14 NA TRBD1 TGTGCCAGCAGCCCAGACAGGGCTGGCTACACCTTC CASSPDRAGYTF
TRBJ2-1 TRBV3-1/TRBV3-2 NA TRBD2 TGTGCCAGCAGACGGACTAGCGGGAGGAATGAGCAGTTCTTC CASRRTSGRNEQFF
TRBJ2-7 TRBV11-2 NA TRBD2 TGTGCCAGCAGCAACCTAGCGGGAGCCTACGAGCAGTACTTC CASSNLAGAYEQYF
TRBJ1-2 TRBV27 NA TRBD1 TGTGCCAGCAGTTCAGACCGGGACAGGGAGAACGGCTACACCTTC CASSSDRDRENGYTF